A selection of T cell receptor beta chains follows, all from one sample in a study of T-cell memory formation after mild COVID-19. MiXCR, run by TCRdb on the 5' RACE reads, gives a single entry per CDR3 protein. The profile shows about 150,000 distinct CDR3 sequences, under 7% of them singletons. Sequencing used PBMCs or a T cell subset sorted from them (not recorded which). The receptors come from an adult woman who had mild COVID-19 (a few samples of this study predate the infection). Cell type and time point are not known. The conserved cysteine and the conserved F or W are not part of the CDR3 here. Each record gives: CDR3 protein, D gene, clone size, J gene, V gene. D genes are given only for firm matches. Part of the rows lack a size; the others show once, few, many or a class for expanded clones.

CDR3: SARGTGGYGYT
D: TRBD1
size: many
J: TRBJ1-2
V: TRBV20-1

CDR3: ASSEIQTGVNTEAF
D: TRBD1
size: few
J: TRBJ1-1
V: TRBV5-6

CDR3: ASSIAGEQY
D: -
size: few
J: TRBJ2-7
V: TRBV3-1

CDR3: ASSFQQGGVTEAF
D: -
size: few
J: TRBJ1-1
V: TRBV11-2

CDR3: ATSAAGLHGYT
D: -
size: few
J: TRBJ1-2
V: TRBV24-1

CDR3: ASSPNRASNTEAF
D: -
size: many
J: TRBJ1-1
V: TRBV7-2

CDR3: ASSSWTGGRVEQY
D: TRBD1
size: many
J: TRBJ2-7
V: TRBV12-3/TRBV12-4

CDR3: ASSGGTGYNEQF
D: TRBD1
size: many
J: TRBJ2-1
V: TRBV5-1

CDR3: ASSVVQGPDNEQF
D: -
size: few
J: TRBJ2-1
V: TRBV9

CDR3: ASSPDRGDTEAF
D: TRBD1
size: many
J: TRBJ1-1
V: TRBV5-1

CDR3: ASSLGTVFGADTQY
D: -
size: many
J: TRBJ2-3
V: TRBV5-1

CDR3: ASRGLAGVIRYNEQF
D: TRBD2
size: -
J: TRBJ2-1
V: TRBV6-2/TRBV6-3

CDR3: ASSRTGITFSESSYNEQF
D: -
size: many
J: TRBJ2-1
V: TRBV13

CDR3: ASSFRGLPSYEQY
D: -
size: -
J: TRBJ2-7
V: TRBV11-3

CDR3: ASRLGVAYEQY
D: -
size: -
J: TRBJ2-7
V: TRBV5-1

CDR3: ASSPPPSDRVRGYT
D: TRBD1
size: few
J: TRBJ1-2
V: TRBV18

CDR3: ASSRVRGQGNEKLF
D: TRBD1
size: few
J: TRBJ1-4
V: TRBV7-2

CDR3: ASVRVGGAADEQF
D: TRBD2
size: many
J: TRBJ2-1
V: TRBV5-1

CDR3: ASGERGSTDTQY
D: TRBD2
size: -
J: TRBJ2-3
V: TRBV5-1

CDR3: ASSLTGAVSSYEQY
D: -
size: many
J: TRBJ2-7
V: TRBV7-3

CDR3: ASSLVGLGGPHSPLH
D: -
size: few
J: TRBJ1-6
V: TRBV5-4

CDR3: SVRQGNTEAF
D: TRBD1
size: many
J: TRBJ1-1
V: TRBV29-1

CDR3: ASSLRLAGAQETQY
D: TRBD2
size: many
J: TRBJ2-5
V: TRBV5-1

CDR3: ASSLAGVVGAGTEAF
D: -
size: many
J: TRBJ1-1
V: TRBV7-2

CDR3: AISGDGGVVGSYNEQF
D: -
size: -
J: TRBJ2-1
V: TRBV10-3

CDR3: ASSPTPGAMDSNQPQH
D: -
size: many
J: TRBJ1-5
V: TRBV4-2

CDR3: ASSQVRQGAMNTEAF
D: TRBD1
size: few
J: TRBJ1-1
V: TRBV14

CDR3: ASSLVGGTNTEAF
D: -
size: many
J: TRBJ1-1
V: TRBV5-1

CDR3: ASSKEKGQGASETWRKNIQY
D: -
size: many
J: TRBJ2-4
V: TRBV21-1

CDR3: AIRRQIRGSGNTIY
D: -
size: few
J: TRBJ1-3
V: TRBV10-3

CDR3: ASSFYRAETQY
D: -
size: many
J: TRBJ2-5
V: TRBV12-3/TRBV12-4

CDR3: ASNDGNSPLH
D: -
size: -
J: TRBJ1-6
V: TRBV2

CDR3: ASSERSGKGGHYGYT
D: -
size: -
J: TRBJ1-2
V: TRBV25-1

CDR3: ASRTDSTEAF
D: -
size: -
J: TRBJ1-1
V: TRBV5-1

CDR3: ASSSYRETNYGYT
D: -
size: many
J: TRBJ1-2
V: TRBV7-2

CDR3: ASSEARSWVSPDTQY
D: -
size: many
J: TRBJ2-3
V: TRBV4-1

CDR3: SVTVGLAGTYEQF
D: TRBD2
size: -
J: TRBJ2-1
V: TRBV29-1

CDR3: ASMSGGAGYTGELF
D: TRBD1
size: many
J: TRBJ2-2
V: TRBV5-1

CDR3: ASSRLGQGWDNEQF
D: TRBD1
size: -
J: TRBJ2-1
V: TRBV7-3

CDR3: ASSGGGAGTDTQY
D: TRBD2
size: many
J: TRBJ2-3
V: TRBV11-2

CDR3: ASSPDSSYEQY
D: -
size: many
J: TRBJ2-7
V: TRBV5-1

CDR3: ASSYPGQRPT
D: TRBD1
size: -
J: TRBJ2-7
V: TRBV6-5

CDR3: ASSSLAGTQNEQY
D: TRBD2
size: many
J: TRBJ2-7
V: TRBV12-3/TRBV12-4

CDR3: SARTSQETQY
D: -
size: few
J: TRBJ2-5
V: TRBV20-1

CDR3: ASSSRTGSNSPLH
D: TRBD1
size: many
J: TRBJ1-6
V: TRBV7-6

CDR3: ASSFSLGTEAF
D: -
size: few
J: TRBJ1-1
V: TRBV12-3/TRBV12-4

CDR3: SVVGQAYEQY
D: -
size: -
J: TRBJ2-7
V: TRBV29-1

CDR3: ASSGTTRSGANVLT
D: -
size: many
J: TRBJ2-6
V: TRBV7-9

CDR3: ASSPSPPQSYEQY
D: -
size: few
J: TRBJ2-7
V: TRBV11-1

CDR3: ASSLGTSSFNEQF
D: -
size: -
J: TRBJ2-1
V: TRBV7-3

CDR3: ASSIDETRNTEAF
D: -
size: many
J: TRBJ1-1
V: TRBV19

CDR3: ASSPGTSGTLREY
D: TRBD2
size: medium-sized
J: TRBJ2-7
V: TRBV5-1

CDR3: ASSQEPRGYNEQF
D: -
size: many
J: TRBJ2-1
V: TRBV4-2

CDR3: ASSLGGLAAYNEQF
D: TRBD2
size: few
J: TRBJ2-1
V: TRBV5-6

CDR3: ASSRTGEGQPQH
D: TRBD1
size: -
J: TRBJ1-5
V: TRBV5-1

CDR3: ASSSTSGRARAQY
D: TRBD2
size: many
J: TRBJ2-5
V: TRBV7-2

CDR3: ASSPLGQGATGEQF
D: TRBD1
size: many
J: TRBJ2-1
V: TRBV7-2

CDR3: ASSPGWDQPQH
D: -
size: few
J: TRBJ1-5
V: TRBV5-6

CDR3: ASSATGGVNYGYT
D: -
size: many
J: TRBJ1-2
V: TRBV7-9